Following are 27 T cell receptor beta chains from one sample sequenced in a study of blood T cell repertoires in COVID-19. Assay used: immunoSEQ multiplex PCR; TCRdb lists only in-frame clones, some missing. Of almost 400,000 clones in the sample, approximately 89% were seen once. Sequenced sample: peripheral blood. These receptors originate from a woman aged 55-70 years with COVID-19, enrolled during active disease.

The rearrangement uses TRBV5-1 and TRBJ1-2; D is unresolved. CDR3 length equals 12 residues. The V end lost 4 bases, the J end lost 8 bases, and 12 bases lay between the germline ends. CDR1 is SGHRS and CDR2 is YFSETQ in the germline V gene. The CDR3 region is CASSPGRGGYTF. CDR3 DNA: TGCGCCAGCAGCCCTGGTCGGGGAGGCTACACCTTC.

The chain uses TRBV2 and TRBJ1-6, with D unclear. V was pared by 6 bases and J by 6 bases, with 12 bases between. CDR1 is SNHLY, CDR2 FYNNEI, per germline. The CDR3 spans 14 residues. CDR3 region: CASRATSLNSPLHF. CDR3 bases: TGTGCCAGCAGAGCGACTAGCCTTAATTCACCCCTCCACTTT.

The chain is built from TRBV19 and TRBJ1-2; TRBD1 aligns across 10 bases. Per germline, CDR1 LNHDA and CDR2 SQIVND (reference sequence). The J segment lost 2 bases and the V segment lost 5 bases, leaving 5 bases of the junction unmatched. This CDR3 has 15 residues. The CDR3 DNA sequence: TGTGCCAGTAGTCTCGGACAGGGGGTGAACTATGGCTACACCTTC. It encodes CASSLGQGVNYGYTF.

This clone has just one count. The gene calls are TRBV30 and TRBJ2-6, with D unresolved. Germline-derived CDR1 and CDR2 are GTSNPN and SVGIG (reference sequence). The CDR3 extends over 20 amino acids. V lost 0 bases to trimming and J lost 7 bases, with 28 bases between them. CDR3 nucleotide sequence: TGTGCCTGGAGTGTGGCCCGGTCGTGGGCCTCTCTTTCTGTAGCCAACGTCCTGACTTTC. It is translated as CAWSVARSWASLSVANVLTF.

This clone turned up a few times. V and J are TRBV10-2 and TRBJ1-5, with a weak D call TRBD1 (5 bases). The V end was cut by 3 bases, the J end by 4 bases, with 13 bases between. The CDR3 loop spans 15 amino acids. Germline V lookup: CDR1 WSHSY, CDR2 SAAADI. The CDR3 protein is CASSEGEATNQPQHF. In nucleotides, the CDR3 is TGCGCCAGCAGTGAAGGGGAGGCCACAAATCAGCCCCAGCATTTT.

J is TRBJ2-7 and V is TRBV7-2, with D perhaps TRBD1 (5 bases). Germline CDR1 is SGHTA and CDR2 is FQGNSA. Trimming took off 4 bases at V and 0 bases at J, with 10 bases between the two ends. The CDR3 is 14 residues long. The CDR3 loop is CASSSETASYEQYF. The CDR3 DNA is TGTGCCAGCAGCTCAGAGACAGCCTCCTACGAGCAGTACTTC.

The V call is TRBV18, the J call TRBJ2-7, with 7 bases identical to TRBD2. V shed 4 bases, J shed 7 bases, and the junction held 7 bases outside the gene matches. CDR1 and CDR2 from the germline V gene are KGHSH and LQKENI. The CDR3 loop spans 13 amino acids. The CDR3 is CASSQATAGEQYF. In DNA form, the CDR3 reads TGTGCCAGCTCACAGGCGACAGCGGGGGAGCAGTACTTC.

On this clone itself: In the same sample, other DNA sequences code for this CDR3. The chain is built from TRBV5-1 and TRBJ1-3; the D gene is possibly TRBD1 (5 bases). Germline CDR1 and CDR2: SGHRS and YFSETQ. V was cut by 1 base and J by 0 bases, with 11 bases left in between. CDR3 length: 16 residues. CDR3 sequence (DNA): TGCGCCAGCAGCTTGTGGGAGGGGAGCTCTGGAAACACCATATATTTT. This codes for CASSLWEGSSGNTIYF.

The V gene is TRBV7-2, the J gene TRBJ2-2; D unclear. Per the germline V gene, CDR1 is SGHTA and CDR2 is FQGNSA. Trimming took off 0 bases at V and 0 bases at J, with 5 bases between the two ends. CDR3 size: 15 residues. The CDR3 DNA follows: TGTGCCAGCAGCTTAGCCAGCGCGAACACCGGGGAGCTGTTTTTT. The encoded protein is CASSLASANTGELFF.

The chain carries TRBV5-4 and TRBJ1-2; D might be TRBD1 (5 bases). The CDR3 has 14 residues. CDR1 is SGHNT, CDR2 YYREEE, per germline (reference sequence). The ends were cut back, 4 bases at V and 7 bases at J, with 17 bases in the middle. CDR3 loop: CASSTASGSSGYTF. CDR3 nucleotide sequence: TGTGCCAGCAGCACTGCCTCAGGGTCAAGTGGCTACACCTTC.

CDR3 coding DNA: TGTGCCAGCAGTGAAGACAGGGGGCCCGACTACGAGCAGTACTTC. Amino acids: CASSEDRGPDYEQYF. The rearrangement uses TRBV2 and TRBJ2-7, with 9 bases that match TRBD1. CDR1 SNHLY and CDR2 FYNNEI come from the germline V gene. Germline trimming cut 1 base from V and 3 bases from J; bases unmatched to any gene: 4. The CDR3 is 15 residues long. Supplemented by reference TRBV2 and TRBJ2-7, the full variable domain reads EPEVTQTPSHQVTQMGQEVILRCVPISNHLYFYWYRQILGQKVEFLVSFYNNEISEKSEIFDDQFSVERPDGSNFTLKIRSTKLEDSAMYFCASSEDRGPDYEQYFGPGTRLTVT.

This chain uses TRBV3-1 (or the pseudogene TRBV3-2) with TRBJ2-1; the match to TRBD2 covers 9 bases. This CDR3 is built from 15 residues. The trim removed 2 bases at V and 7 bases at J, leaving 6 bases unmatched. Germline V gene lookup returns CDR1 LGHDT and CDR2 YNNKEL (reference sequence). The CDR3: CASSQWRGGQNEQFF. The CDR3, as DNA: TGTGCCAGCAGCCAATGGCGGGGGGGCCAGAATGAGCAGTTCTTC.

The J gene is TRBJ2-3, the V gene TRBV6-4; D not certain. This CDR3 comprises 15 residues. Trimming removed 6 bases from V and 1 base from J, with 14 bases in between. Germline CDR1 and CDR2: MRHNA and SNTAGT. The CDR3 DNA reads TGTGCCAGCAGGGCTGCGGCAAGAGGCACAGATACGCAGTATTTT. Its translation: CASRAAARGTDTQYF.

Written as DNA, the CDR3 is TGTGCCAGCAGCTTTGGACAGGGACTTGGCTACACCTTC. This encodes CASSFGQGLGYTF. J is TRBJ1-2 and V is TRBV7-6; TRBD1 matches at 8 bases. CDR3 length: 13 residues. Germline CDR1 and CDR2: SGHVS and FNYEAQ. Losses at the gene ends were 3 bases for V and 7 bases for J; bases not matched to a gene: 4.

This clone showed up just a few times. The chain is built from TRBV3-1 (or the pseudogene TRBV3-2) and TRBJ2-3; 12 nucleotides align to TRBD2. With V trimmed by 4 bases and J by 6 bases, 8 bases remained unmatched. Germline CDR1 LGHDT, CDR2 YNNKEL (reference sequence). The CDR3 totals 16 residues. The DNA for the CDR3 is TGTGCCAGCAGCCGAGCTAGCGGGGGGGCATGGGATACGCAGTATTTT. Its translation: CASSRASGGAWDTQYF.

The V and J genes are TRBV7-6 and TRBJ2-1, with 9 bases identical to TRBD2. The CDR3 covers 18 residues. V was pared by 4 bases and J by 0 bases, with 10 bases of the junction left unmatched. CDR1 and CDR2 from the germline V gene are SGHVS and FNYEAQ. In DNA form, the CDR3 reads TGTGCCAGCAGCTCACAGGGCGGGGGGGCCTACTCCTACAATGAGCAGTTCTTC. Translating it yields CASSSQGGGAYSYNEQFF.

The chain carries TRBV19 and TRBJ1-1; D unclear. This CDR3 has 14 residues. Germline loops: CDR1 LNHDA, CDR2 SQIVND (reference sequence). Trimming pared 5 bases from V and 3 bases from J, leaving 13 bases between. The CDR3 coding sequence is TGTGCCAGTAGTCCAGATCGACAATACACTGAAGCTTTCTTT. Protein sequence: CASSPDRQYTEAFF.

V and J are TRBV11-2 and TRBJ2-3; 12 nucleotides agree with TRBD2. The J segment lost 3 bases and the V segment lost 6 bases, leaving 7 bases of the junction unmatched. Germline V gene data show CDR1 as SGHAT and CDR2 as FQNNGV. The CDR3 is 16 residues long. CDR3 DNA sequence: TGTGCCAGCAGGAAATCCGGGACTAGCGGGACAGATACGCAGTATTTT. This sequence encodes CASRKSGTSGTDTQYF.

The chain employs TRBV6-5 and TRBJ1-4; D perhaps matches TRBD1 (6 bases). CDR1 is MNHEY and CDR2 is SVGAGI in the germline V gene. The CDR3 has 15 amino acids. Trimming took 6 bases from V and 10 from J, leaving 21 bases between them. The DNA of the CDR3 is TGTGCCAGCAGCCCCTTGGAAGGACAGCGAGTAAAACTGTTTTTT. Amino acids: CASSPLEGQRVKLFF.

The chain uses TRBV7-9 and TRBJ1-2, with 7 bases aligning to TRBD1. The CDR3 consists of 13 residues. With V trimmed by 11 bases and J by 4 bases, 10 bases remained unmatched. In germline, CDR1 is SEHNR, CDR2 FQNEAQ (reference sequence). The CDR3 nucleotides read TGTGCCGAAGAAGGGGGCGCGGGCTATGGCTACACCTTC. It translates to CAEEGGAGYGYTF.

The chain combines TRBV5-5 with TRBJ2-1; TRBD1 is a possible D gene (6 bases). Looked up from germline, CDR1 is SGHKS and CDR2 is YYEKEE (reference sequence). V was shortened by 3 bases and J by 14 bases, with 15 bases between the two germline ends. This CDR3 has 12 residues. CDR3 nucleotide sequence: TGTGCCAGCAGCTACGGACAGACTTCTGAGTTCTTC. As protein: CASSYGQTSEFF.

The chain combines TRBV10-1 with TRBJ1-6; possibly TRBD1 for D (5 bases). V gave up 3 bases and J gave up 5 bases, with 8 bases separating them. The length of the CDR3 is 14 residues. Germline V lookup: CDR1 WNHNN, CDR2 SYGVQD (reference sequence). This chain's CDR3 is CASSEYRNNSPLHF. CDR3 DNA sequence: TGCGCCAGCAGTGAATACAGGAATAATTCACCCCTCCACTTT.

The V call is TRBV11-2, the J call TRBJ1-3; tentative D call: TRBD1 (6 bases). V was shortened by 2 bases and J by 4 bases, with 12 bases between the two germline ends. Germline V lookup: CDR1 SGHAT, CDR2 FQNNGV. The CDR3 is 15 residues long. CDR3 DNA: TGTGCCAGCAGCTTAAGTACCGGGACAGGAAACACCATATATTTT. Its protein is CASSLSTGTGNTIYF. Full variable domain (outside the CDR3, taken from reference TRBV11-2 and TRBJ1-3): EAGVAQSPRYKIIEKRQSVAFWCNPISGHATLYWYQQILGQGPKLLIQFQNNGVVDDSQLPKDRFSAERLKGVDSTLKIQPAKLEDSAVYLCASSLSTGTGNTIYFGEGSWLTVV.

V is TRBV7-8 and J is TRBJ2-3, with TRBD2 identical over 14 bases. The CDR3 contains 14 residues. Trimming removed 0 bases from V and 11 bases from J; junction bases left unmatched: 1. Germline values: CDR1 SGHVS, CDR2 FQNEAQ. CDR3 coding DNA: TGTGCCAGCAGCTTAGCGGGACTAGCGGGGGTGCAGTATTTT. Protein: CASSLAGLAGVQYF.

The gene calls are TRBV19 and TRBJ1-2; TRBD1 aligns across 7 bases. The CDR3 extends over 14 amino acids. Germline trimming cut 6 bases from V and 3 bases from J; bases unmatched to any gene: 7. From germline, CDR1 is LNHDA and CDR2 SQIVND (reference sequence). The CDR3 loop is CASRTGDRDYGYTF. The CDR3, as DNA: TGTGCCAGTAGAACCGGGGACAGAGACTATGGCTACACCTTC.

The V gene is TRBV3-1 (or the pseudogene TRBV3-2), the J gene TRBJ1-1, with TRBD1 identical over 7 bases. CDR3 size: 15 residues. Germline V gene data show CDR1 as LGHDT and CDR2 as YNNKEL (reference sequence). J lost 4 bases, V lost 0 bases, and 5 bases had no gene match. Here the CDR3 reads CASSQDFHRGTEAFF. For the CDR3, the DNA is TGTGCCAGCAGCCAAGATTTCCACAGGGGCACTGAAGCTTTCTTT.

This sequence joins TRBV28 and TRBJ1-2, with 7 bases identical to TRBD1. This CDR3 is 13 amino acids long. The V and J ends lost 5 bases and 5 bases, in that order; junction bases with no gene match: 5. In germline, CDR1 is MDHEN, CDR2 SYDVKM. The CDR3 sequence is CASSRQGRYGYTF. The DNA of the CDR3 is TGTGCCAGCAGTCGACAGGGTCGGTATGGCTACACCTTC.